These T cell receptor beta chains were read from a single sample in a study of PD-1 blockade in classical Hodgkin lymphoma. Assay: immunoSEQ multiplex PCR; the TCRdb copy retains only in-frame clones and omits some. The sample lists over 85,000 clones; about nine tenths were seen once. The sequencing used peripheral blood mononuclear cells (PBMCs), collected before the fourth cycle of nivolumab. All receptors come from a human donor with classical Hodgkin lymphoma. CDR3s include the opening cysteine and the closing phenylalanine or tryptophan. Each record gives: CDR3 DNA, CDR3 protein, J gene, V gene, clone size, D gene. The D gene is left open where the match is weak. A row's size may be missing; if present it is once, few, many or a size class.

TGTGCCAGCAGCGTCGGGACAGTCGTTGATCAGCCCCAGCATTTT CASSVGTVVDQPQHF TRBJ1-5 TRBV9 NA TRBD1
TGTGCCGGAGGGGGCGCGTCTTCTGGGGCCAACGTCCTGACTTTC CAGGGASSGANVLTF TRBJ2-6 TRBV2 NA NA
TGTGCCTGGAATGATGGAGGGGGGAATGGCTACACCTTC CAWNDGGGNGYTF TRBJ1-2 TRBV30 NA NA
TGTGCCTGGACCCTCGGGGGGGGGCCGCTCTTC CAWTLGGGPLF TRBJ2-1 TRBV30 NA TRBD2
TGTGCCAGTAGAGTCGGTGGACAGGGACTATCGGATACGCAGTATTTT CASRVGGQGLSDTQYF TRBJ2-3 TRBV19 NA NA
TGTGCCAGCAGTTTATCTACCGACATCTATGGCTACACCTTC CASSLSTDIYGYTF TRBJ1-2 TRBV27 NA NA
TGTGCCAGCAGTTACAGCGTCGACGCCAACGTCCTGACTTTC CASSYSVDANVLTF TRBJ2-6 TRBV27 NA NA
TGTGCCAGCAGCCCGGACTCCGTAAGGTGGTCGGAGCAGTACTTC CASSPDSVRWSEQYF TRBJ2-7 TRBV5-6 NA NA
TGTGCCAGCAGTGAAGCCTTGGGACCGACCTACGAGCAGTACTTC CASSEALGPTYEQYF TRBJ2-7 TRBV6-1 NA NA
TGTGCCACCCAATTCGGGACAGGGGCCTACGAGCAGTACTTC CATQFGTGAYEQYF TRBJ2-7 TRBV27 NA TRBD1
TGCGCCAGCAGCCGACTGGGACAGATGAGCTCCTATAATTCACCCCTCCACTTT CASSRLGQMSSYNSPLHF TRBJ1-6 TRBV5-1 NA TRBD1
TGTGCCAGCAGCTTAGCGGCAGGGGGCGATTACCATGGCTACACCTTC CASSLAAGGDYHGYTF TRBJ1-2 TRBV7-9 once TRBD1
TGTGCCAGCAGAATTCAGGGCGGGCACGAGCAGTACTTC CASRIQGGHEQYF TRBJ2-7 TRBV2 NA NA
TGTGCCAGCAGCTTTGTAGGGGTGACAGGGGACGAGCAGTACTTC CASSFVGVTGDEQYF TRBJ2-7 TRBV11-2 NA TRBD1
TGTGCCAGCACCCCCCGGGCCAGGGGCAATGAGCAGTTCTTC CASTPRARGNEQFF TRBJ2-1 TRBV25-1 NA NA
TGTGCCAGCTCACCCCCCTCTGGGGCCAACGTCCTGACTTTC CASSPPSGANVLTF TRBJ2-6 TRBV18 NA NA
TGTGCCAGCAGCCAAGATAGCGGGGCCTGGAATGAGCAGTTCTTC CASSQDSGAWNEQFF TRBJ2-1 TRBV14 NA TRBD2
TGTGCCAGCAGCTTCCCAACAGGGGGGGTCTTGGTGGCCCAGTACTTC CASSFPTGGVLVAQYF TRBJ2-5 TRBV7-9 NA NA
TGTGCCAGCAGCTTCCCGGACAGGGGGGGTGTTGAGCAGTACTTC CASSFPDRGGVEQYF TRBJ2-7 TRBV5-8 NA TRBD1
TGTGCCAGCAGCGTCGACAGGGCCCACGAGCAGTACTTC CASSVDRAHEQYF TRBJ2-7 TRBV7-7 NA TRBD1
TGTGCCAGCAGTTCAGAGATCTATAGCAATCAGCCCCAGCATTTT CASSSEIYSNQPQHF TRBJ1-5 TRBV28 NA NA
TGTGCCAGCAGCGGCGGTGGGGCAGGGAGCAATCAGCCCCAGCATTTT CASSGGGAGSNQPQHF TRBJ1-5 TRBV9 once NA
TGTGCCACCAGTCATAGGCCCTCTGGAAACACCATATATTTT CATSHRPSGNTIYF TRBJ1-3 TRBV15 NA NA
TGTGCCAGCAGTCCTGGGACTAGCGGTTACAATGAGCAGTTCTTC CASSPGTSGYNEQFF TRBJ2-1 TRBV11-3 NA TRBD2
TGTGCCAGCAGCTTAGCGCCGACCTGGGGACCCCAGGGGCTGTTTTTT CASSLAPTWGPQGLFF TRBJ2-2 TRBV7-2 NA NA
TGTGCCAGCAGCCCCCAGGGACAGCTAGCCAAAAACATTCAGTACTTC CASSPQGQLAKNIQYF TRBJ2-4 TRBV7-2 once TRBD1
TGTGCCAGCAGCACCCTCAGGGGGACCTTATCCTTTAGCTCCTACGAGCAGTACTTC CASSTLRGTLSFSSYEQYF TRBJ2-7 TRBV11-2 NA TRBD1
TGTGCCAGTAGTCCTTCCCGACAGGGGTTGAAATCACCCCTCCACTTT CASSPSRQGLKSPLHF TRBJ1-6 TRBV19 NA TRBD1
TGTGCCAGCAGCCCCGGGGGGATCAATCAGCCCCAGCATTTT CASSPGGINQPQHF TRBJ1-5 TRBV7-2 NA NA
TGTGCCAGCAGGGAGGCGGCGGGGGTTCCCTACGAGCAGTACTTC CASREAAGVPYEQYF TRBJ2-7 TRBV6-6 NA TRBD2
TGCGCCAGCAGCTTGTACACGGGGGGCTTAGGGCGTGGGCAAGAGACCCAGTACTTC CASSLYTGGLGRGQETQYF TRBJ2-5 TRBV5-1 NA NA
TGTGCCAGCAGCCGAGATGTCTTGGGGGGGGAGCTGTTTTTT CASSRDVLGGELFF TRBJ2-2 TRBV7-6 NA NA
TGTGCCAGCAGTTCCGGGACAAGGGGTATCTCTGGAAACACCATATATTTT CASSSGTRGISGNTIYF TRBJ1-3 TRBV28 NA NA
TGTGCCAGTAGTATTGGTCGGGGCGCTGAAGCTTTCTTT CASSIGRGAEAFF TRBJ1-1 TRBV19 NA NA
TGTGCCAGCAGCCAAGTAGGGAGCGGGGGGGCGGCAGATACGCAGTATTTT CASSQVGSGGAADTQYF TRBJ2-3 TRBV4-2 NA TRBD2
TGTGCCACCAGCTGGAAGACAGGGGTCGAGCAGTACTTC CATSWKTGVEQYF TRBJ2-7 TRBV15 NA TRBD1
TGTGCCTGGAGTGACCGCTTGAGCAATCAGCCCCAGCATTTT CAWSDRLSNQPQHF TRBJ1-5 TRBV30 NA NA
TGTGCCAGCGGGGCTACAGGGAACACTGAAGCTTTCTTT CASGATGNTEAFF TRBJ1-1 TRBV6-1 once NA
TGTGCCAGCAGCCCATTGCGGCAGGGAAAAAAGTGCACTGAAGCTTTCTTT CASSPLRQGKKCTEAFF TRBJ1-1 TRBV11-2 NA NA
TGTGCCAGCAGCTTACCCACAGGTCATGTTGGAAAGACTGAAGCTTTCTTT CASSLPTGHVGKTEAFF TRBJ1-1 TRBV7-9 NA NA
TGCGCCAGCAGCTTGGGTGGGCCTAGCACAGATACGCAGTATTTT CASSLGGPSTDTQYF TRBJ2-3 TRBV5-1 NA NA
TGTGCCAGTAGTAGTACTGACCAAGAGACCCAGTACTTC CASSSTDQETQYF TRBJ2-5 TRBV19 NA NA
TGTGCCTGGAGTATGACTAACTATGGCTACACCTTC CAWSMTNYGYTF TRBJ1-2 TRBV30 NA NA
TGTGCCAGCAGCTTAGTGTTCACCCCGAGACAGAGCTCCTACAATGAGCAGTTCTTC CASSLVFTPRQSSYNEQFF TRBJ2-1 TRBV7-2 NA NA
TGTGCCACCAGCAGAGGGGCCGGGGGCGGCGCAGATACGCAGTATTTT CATSRGAGGGADTQYF TRBJ2-3 TRBV15 NA NA
TGCGCCAGCAGCTCTGGGGCCCCGAACACCGGGGAGCTGTTTTTT CASSSGAPNTGELFF TRBJ2-2 TRBV5-1 NA NA
TGTGCCAGCGGCCGAAAGACAGGGTCTAATGAAAAACTGTTTTTT CASGRKTGSNEKLFF TRBJ1-4 TRBV7-9 once TRBD1
TGTGCCAGCAGCCCGGAGGGACATTCGAACACTGAAGCTTTCTTT CASSPEGHSNTEAFF TRBJ1-1 TRBV11-2 NA NA
TGCGCCAGCAGTGATTATCAGTATCTCTTGGGCAATCAGCCCCAGCATTTT CASSDYQYLLGNQPQHF TRBJ1-5 TRBV10-2 NA NA
TGTGCCATCAGTGACCGGACAGCCCAAGAGACCCAGTACTTC CAISDRTAQETQYF TRBJ2-5 TRBV10-3 NA NA
TGTGCCAGCAGCTCTGCTAGGTTGACGATTGAAAAACTGTTTTTT CASSSARLTIEKLFF TRBJ1-4 TRBV28 NA NA
TGTGCCAGCAGCTTAGGACCGGCCGGGGCTGAAGCTTTCTTT CASSLGPAGAEAFF TRBJ1-1 TRBV11-2 NA NA
TGTGCCAGCAGTTTGAGGCTCAGGGAGAGTACCGGGGAGCTGTTTTTT CASSLRLRESTGELFF TRBJ2-2 TRBV27 NA NA
TGTGCCATTAAAGGGGAAGCCTATGGCTACACCTTC CAIKGEAYGYTF TRBJ1-2 TRBV2 NA NA
TGTGCCAGCAGCCGGGACCCGGACGAGACCCAGTACTTC CASSRDPDETQYF TRBJ2-5 TRBV6-6 NA NA